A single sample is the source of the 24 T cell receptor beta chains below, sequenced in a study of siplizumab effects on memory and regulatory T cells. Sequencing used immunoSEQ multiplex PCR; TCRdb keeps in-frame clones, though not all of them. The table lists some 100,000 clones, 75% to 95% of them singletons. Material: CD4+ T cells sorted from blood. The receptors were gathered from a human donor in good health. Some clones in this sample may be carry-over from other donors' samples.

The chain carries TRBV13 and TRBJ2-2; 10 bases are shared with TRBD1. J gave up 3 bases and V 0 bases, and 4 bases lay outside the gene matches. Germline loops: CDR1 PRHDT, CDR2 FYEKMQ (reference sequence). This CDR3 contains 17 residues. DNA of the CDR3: TGTGCCAGCAGCTTAGGCCGACAGGGGGCCGACACCGGGGAGCTGTTTTTT. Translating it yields CASSLGRQGADTGELFF.

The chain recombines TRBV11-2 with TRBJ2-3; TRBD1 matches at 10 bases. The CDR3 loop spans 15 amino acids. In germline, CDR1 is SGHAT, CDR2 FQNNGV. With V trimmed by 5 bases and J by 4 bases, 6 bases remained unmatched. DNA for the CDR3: TGTGCCAGCAGCCCGGACAGGGGGAGCGCAGATACGCAGTATTTT. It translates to CASSPDRGSADTQYF.

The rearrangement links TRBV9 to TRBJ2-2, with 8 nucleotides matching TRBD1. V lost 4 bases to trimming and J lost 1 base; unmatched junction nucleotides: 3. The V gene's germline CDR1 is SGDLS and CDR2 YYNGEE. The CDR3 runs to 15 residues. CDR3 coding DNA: TGTGCCAGCAGCTCAGGGGGCCTGAACACCGGGGAGCTGTTTTTT. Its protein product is CASSSGGLNTGELFF.

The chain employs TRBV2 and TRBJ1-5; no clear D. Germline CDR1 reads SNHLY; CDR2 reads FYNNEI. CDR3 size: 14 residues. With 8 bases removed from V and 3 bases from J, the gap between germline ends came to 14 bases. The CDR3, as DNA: TGTGCCAGCGCGGTAAAACCCCCCAATCAGCCCCAGCATTTT. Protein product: CASAVKPPNQPQHF. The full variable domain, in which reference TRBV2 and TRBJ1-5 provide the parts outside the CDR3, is EPEVTQTPSHQVTQMGQEVILRCVPISNHLYFYWYRQILGQKVEFLVSFYNNEISEKSEIFDDQFSVERPDGSNFTLKIRSTKLEDSAMYFCASAVKPPNQPQHFGDGTRLSIL.

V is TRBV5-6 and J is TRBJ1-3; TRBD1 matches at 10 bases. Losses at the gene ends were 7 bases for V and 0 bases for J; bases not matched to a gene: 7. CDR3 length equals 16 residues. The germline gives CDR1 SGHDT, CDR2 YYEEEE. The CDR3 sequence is CASSRDRGRSGNTIYF. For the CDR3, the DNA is TGTGCCAGCTCCCGGGACAGGGGCCGCTCTGGAAACACCATATATTTT.

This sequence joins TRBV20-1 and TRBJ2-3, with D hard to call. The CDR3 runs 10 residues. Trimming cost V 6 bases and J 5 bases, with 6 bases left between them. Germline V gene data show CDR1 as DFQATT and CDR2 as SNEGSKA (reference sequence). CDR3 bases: TGCAGTGCCTCTAGAGATACGCAGTATTTT. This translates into CSASRDTQYF.

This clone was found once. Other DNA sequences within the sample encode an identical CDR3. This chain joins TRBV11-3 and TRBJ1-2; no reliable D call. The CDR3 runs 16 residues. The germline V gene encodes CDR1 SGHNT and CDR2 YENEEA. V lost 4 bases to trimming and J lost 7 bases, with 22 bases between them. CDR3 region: CASSSDHAGRRRGYTF. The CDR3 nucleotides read TGTGCCAGCAGCTCAGATCATGCTGGCAGACGCCGTGGCTACACCTTC.

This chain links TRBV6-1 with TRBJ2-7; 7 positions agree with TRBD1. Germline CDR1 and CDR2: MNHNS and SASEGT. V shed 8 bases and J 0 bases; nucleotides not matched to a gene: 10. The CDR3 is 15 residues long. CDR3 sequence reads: CASWNRDSHSYEQYF. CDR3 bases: TGTGCCAGCTGGAACCGGGACAGCCACTCCTACGAGCAGTACTTC.

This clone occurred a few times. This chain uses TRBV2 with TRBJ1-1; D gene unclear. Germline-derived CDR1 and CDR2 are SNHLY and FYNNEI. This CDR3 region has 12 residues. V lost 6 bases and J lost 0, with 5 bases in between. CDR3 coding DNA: TGTGCCAGCAGATTTATGAACACTGAAGCTTTCTTT. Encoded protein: CASRFMNTEAFF.

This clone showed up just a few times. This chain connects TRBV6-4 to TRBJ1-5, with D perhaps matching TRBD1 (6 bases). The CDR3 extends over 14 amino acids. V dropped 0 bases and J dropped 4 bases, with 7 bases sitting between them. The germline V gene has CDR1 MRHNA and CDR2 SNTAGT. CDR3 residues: CASSDSQGNQPQHF. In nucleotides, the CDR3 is TGTGCCAGCAGTGACTCACAGGGAAATCAGCCCCAGCATTTT.

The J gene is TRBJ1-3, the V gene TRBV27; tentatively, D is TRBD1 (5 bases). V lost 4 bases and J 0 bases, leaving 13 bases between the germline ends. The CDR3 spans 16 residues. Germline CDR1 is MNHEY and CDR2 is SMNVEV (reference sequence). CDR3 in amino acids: CASSSGRKSSGNTIYF. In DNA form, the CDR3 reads TGTGCCAGCAGTTCGGGGCGGAAGAGCTCTGGAAACACCATATATTTT.

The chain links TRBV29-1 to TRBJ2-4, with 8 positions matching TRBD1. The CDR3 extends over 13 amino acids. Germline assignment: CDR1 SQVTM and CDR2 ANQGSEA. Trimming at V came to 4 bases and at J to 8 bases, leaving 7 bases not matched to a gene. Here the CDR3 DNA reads TGCAGCGTTGGACAGGGGCGGGCGGACATTCAGTACTTC. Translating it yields CSVGQGRADIQYF.

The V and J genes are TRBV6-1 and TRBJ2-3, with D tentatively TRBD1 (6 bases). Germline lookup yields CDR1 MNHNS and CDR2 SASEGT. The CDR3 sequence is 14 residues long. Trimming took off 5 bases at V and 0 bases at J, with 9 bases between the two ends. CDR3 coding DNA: TGTGCCAGCAGTTTGGACAGAAGCACAGATACGCAGTATTTT. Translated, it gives CASSLDRSTDTQYF.

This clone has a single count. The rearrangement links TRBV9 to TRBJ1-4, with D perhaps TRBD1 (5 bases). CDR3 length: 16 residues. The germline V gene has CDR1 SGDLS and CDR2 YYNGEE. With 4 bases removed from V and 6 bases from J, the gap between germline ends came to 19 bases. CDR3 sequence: CASSSGLQAGDEKLFF. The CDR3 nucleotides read TGTGCCAGCAGCTCAGGATTACAGGCGGGGGATGAAAAACTGTTTTTT. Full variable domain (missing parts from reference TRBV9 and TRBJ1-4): DSGVTQTPKHLITATGQRVTLRCSPRSGDLSVYWYQQSLDQGLQFLIQYYNGEERAKGNILERFSAQQFPDLHSELNLSSLELGDSALYFCASSSGLQAGDEKLFFGSGTQLSVL.

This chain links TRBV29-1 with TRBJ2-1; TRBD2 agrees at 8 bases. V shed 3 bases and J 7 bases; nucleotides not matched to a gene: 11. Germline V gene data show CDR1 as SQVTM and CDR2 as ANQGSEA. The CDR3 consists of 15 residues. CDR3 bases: TGCAGCGTTGAGTCGTACGGGAGGGCCGGGAATGAGCAGTTCTTC. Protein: CSVESYGRAGNEQFF.

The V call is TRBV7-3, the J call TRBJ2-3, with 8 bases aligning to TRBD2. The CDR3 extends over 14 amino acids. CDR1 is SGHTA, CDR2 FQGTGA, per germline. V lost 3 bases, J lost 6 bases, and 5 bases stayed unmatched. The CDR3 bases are TGTGCCAGCAGCTTGGGGACTAGTGCGGATACGCAGTATTTT. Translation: CASSLGTSADTQYF.

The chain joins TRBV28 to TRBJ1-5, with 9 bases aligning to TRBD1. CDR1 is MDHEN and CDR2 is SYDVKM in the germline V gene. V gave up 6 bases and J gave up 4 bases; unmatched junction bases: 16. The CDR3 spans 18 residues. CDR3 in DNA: TGTGCCAGCAGGATACATCAGACAGGGGGGACGATAAATCAGCCCCAGCATTTT. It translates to CASRIHQTGGTINQPQHF. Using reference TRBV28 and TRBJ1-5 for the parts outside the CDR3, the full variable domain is DVKVTQSSRYLVKRTGEKVFLECVQDMDHENMFWYRQDPGLGLRLIYFSYDVKMKEKGDIPEGYSVSREKKERFSLILESASTNQTSMYLCASRIHQTGGTINQPQHFGDGTRLSIL.

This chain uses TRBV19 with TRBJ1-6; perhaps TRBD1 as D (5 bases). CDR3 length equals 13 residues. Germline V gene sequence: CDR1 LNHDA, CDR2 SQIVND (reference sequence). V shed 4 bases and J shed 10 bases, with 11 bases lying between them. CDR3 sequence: CASSTSGESPLHF. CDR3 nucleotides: TGTGCCAGTAGTACGTCGGGGGAGTCACCCCTCCACTTT.

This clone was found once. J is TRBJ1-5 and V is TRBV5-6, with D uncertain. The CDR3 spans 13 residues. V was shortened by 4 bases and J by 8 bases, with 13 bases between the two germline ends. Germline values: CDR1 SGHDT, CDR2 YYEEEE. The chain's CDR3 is CASSINTVEPQHF. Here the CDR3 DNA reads TGTGCCAGCAGCATAAACACAGTGGAGCCCCAGCATTTT.

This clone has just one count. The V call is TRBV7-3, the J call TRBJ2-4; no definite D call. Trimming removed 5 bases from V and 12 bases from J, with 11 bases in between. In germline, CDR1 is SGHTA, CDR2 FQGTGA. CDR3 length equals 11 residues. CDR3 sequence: CASSPGEDQYF. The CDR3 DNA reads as TGTGCCAGCAGCCCCGGAGAGGATCAGTACTTC.

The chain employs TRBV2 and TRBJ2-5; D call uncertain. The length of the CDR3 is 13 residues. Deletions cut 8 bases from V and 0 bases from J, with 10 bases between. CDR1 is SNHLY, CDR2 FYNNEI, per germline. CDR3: CASLLAHQETQYF. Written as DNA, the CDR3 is TGTGCCAGCCTACTGGCGCACCAAGAGACCCAGTACTTC.

DNA of the CDR3: TGTGCCAGCAGTGTTGGGGGGATTGCGGCCGGGGAGCTGTTTTTT. This sequence encodes CASSVGGIAAGELFF. This chain connects TRBV2 to TRBJ2-2; tentative D call: TRBD2 (6 bases). This CDR3 is built from 15 residues. The germline CDR1 and CDR2 sequences are SNHLY and FYNNEI. Deletions cut 4 bases from V and 6 bases from J, with 15 bases between.

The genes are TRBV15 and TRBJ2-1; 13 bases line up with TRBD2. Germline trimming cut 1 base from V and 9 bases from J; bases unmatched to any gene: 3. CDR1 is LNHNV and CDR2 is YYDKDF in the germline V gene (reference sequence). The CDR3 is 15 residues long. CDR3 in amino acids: CATSRGLAGGTEQFF. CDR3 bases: TGTGCCACCAGCAGAGGACTAGCGGGAGGAACTGAGCAGTTCTTC. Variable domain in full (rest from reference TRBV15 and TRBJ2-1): DAMVIQNPRYQVTQFGKPVTLSCSQTLNHNVMYWYQQKSSQAPKLLFHYYDKDFNNEADTPDNFQSRRPNTSFCFLDIRSPGLGDTAMYLCATSRGLAGGTEQFFGPGTRLTVL.

CDR3 coding DNA: TGTGCCAGCAGCGTGGGGGGAGGGCCCTACGAGCAGTACTTC. Its protein is CASSVGGGPYEQYF. The gene calls are TRBV9 and TRBJ2-7, with 7 nucleotides matching TRBD2. Germline loops: CDR1 SGDLS, CDR2 YYNGEE. This CDR3 is 14 amino acids long. With 2 bases clipped from V and 2 bases from J, the junction kept 4 bases outside the gene matches. The whole variable domain, filled in from reference TRBV9 and TRBJ2-7, reads DSGVTQTPKHLITATGQRVTLRCSPRSGDLSVYWYQQSLDQGLQFLIQYYNGEERAKGNILERFSAQQFPDLHSELNLSSLELGDSALYFCASSVGGGPYEQYFGPGTRLTVT.